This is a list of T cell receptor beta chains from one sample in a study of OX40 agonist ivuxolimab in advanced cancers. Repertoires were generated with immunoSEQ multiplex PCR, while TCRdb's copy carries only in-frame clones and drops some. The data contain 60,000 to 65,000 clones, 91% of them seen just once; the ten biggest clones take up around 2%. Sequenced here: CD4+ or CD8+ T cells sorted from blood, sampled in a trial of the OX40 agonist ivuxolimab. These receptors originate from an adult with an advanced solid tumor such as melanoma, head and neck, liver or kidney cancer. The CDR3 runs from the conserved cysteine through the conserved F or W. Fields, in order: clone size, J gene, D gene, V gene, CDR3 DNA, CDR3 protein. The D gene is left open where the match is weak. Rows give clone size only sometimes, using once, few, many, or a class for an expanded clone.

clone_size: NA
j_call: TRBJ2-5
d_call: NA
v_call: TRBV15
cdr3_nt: TGTGCCACCAGCAGAGATAGCAGCCCGTGGGAGACCCAGTACTTC
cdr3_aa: CATSRDSSPWETQYF

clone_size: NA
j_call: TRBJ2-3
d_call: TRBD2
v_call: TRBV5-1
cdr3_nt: TGCGCCAGCAGTAAGCGGGAAGGGGTAGATACGCAGTATTTT
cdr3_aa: CASSKREGVDTQYF

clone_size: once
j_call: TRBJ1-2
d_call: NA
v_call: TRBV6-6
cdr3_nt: TGTGCCAGCAGCACCACTCTCGGGGTGGAGCTTAGGTACACCTTC
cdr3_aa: CASSTTLGVELRYTF

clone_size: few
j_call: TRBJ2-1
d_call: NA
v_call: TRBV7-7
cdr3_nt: TGTGCTAGCAGCTTAGCGTTTACAGCGCGCGAGCAGTTCTTC
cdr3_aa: CASSLAFTAREQFF

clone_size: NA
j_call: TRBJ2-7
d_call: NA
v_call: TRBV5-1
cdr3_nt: TGCGCCAGCAGCCCCCGAGGGATTTCCTACGAGCAGTACTTC
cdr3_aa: CASSPRGISYEQYF

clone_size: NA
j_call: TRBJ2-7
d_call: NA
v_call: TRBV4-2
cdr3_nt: TGTGCCAGCAGCCAAGATAAGACGCAAGCTTACTACGAGCAGTACTTC
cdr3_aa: CASSQDKTQAYYEQYF

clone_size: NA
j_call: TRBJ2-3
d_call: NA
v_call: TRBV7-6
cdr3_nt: TGTGCCAGCAGCCTTGTGATCTCACGGGGGGATACGCAGTATTTT
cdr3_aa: CASSLVISRGDTQYF

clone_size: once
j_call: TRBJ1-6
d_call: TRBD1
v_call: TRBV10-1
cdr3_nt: TGCGCCAGCAGACGGGACAGTAATTCACCCCTCCACTTT
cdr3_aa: CASRRDSNSPLHF

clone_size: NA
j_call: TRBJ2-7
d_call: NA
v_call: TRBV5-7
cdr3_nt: TGTGCCAGCAGCTACGCCGAACACGGCTCCTACGAGCAGTACTTC
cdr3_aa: CASSYAEHGSYEQYF

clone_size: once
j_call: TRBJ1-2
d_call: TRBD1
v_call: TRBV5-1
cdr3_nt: TGCGCCAGCAGCCCGGGACAGCCAGCTAACTATGGCTACACCTTC
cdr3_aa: CASSPGQPANYGYTF

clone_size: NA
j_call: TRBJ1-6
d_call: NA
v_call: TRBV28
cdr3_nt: TGTGCCAGCAAGGGGGAACAGGGTCGTCGGGATTCACCCCTCCACTTT
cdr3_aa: CASKGEQGRRDSPLHF

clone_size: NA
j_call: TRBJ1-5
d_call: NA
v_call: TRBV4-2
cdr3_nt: TGTGCCAGCAGCCATTCAGTGCAGGGAGAGGATAGCAATCAGCCCCAGCATTTT
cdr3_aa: CASSHSVQGEDSNQPQHF

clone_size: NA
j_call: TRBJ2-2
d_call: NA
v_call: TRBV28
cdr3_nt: TGTGCCAGCAGTTTAATCGCCACCGGGGAGCTGTTTTTT
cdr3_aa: CASSLIATGELFF

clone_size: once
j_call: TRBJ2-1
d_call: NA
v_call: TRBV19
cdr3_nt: TGTGCCAGTAGTATAGGAGGGGCGCGAGGAAACTACAATGAGCAGTTCTTC
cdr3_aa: CASSIGGARGNYNEQFF

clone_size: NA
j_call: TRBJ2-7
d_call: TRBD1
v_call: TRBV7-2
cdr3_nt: TGTGCCAGCAGCTTAGTCCCGACAGGGTCCTACGAGCAGTACTTC
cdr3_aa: CASSLVPTGSYEQYF

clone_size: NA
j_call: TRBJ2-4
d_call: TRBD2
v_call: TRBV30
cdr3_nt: TGTGCCTGGAGTGTACAGCTAGCGGGAGTCCGCATTCAGTACTTC
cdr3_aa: CAWSVQLAGVRIQYF

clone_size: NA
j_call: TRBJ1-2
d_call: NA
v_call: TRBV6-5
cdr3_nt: TGTGCCAGCAGTTACGGAGGGGCGGTAGAACTAAATGGCTACACCTTC
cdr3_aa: CASSYGGAVELNGYTF

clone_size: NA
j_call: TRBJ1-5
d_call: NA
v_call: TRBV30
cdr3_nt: TGTGCCTGGAGTAAGCTTGCGGGCAATCAGCCCCAGCATTTT
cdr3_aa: CAWSKLAGNQPQHF

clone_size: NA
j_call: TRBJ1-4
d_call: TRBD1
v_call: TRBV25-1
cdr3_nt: TGTGCCAGCAGACTAGGACAGGACGGTGGTGAAAAACTGTTTTTT
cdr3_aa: CASRLGQDGGEKLFF

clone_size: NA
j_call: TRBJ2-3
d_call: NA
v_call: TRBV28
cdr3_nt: TGTGCCAGCAGTCCAGGGTCCACAGATACGCAGTATTTT
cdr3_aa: CASSPGSTDTQYF

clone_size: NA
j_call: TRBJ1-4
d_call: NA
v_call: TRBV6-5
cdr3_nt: TGTGCCAGCAGCTCTCCCCGGGTCGGCGATGAAAAACTGTTTTTT
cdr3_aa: CASSSPRVGDEKLFF

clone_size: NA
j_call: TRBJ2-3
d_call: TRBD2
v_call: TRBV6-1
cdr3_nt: TGTGCCAGCAGTGAATTGGTAGCGGGGCGTTCAGATACGCAGTATTTT
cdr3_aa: CASSELVAGRSDTQYF

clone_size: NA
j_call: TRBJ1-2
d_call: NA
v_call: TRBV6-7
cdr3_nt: TGTGCCAGGGTGGTGGACAGCAGGTTAAACTATGGCTACACCTTC
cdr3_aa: CARVVDSRLNYGYTF

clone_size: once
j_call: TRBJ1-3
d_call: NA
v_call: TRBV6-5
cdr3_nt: TGTGCCAGCAGTCGACAGTCCCTCCTAGACACCATATATTTT
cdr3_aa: CASSRQSLLDTIYF

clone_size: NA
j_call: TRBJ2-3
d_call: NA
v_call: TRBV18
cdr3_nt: TGTGCCAGCTCACCGACAGCTACAGATACGCAGTATTTT
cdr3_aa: CASSPTATDTQYF

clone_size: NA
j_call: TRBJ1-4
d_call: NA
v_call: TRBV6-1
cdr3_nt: TGTGCCAGCAGTGAAGCGGCAGGGAGAGGGAATGAAAAACTGTTTTTT
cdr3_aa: CASSEAAGRGNEKLFF

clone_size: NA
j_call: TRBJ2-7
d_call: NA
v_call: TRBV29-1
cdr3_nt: TGCAGCGTTGCCGGTCCCCACGAGCAGTACTTC
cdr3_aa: CSVAGPHEQYF

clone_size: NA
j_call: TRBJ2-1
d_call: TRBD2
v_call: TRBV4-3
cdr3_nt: TGCGCCAGCAGCCAAGTTTACGGGGGGGTTATTTTGAATGAGCAGTTCTTC
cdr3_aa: CASSQVYGGVILNEQFF

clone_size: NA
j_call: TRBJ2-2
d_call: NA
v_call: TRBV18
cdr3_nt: TGTGCCAGCTCACCAACTTCAGGGTCAACCGGGGAGCTGTTTTTT
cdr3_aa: CASSPTSGSTGELFF

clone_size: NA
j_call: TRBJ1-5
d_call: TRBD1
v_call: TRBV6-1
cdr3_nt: TGTGCCAGCAGTGAAGAGTTTGGACAGGGGGTGAATCAGCCCCAGCATTTT
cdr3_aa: CASSEEFGQGVNQPQHF

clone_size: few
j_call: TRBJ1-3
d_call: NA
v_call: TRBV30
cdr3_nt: TGTGCCTCTTCCCGGACAGCTGGAAACACCATATATTTT
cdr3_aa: CASSRTAGNTIYF

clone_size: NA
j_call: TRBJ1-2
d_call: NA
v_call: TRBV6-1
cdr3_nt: TGTGCCAGCATGGGAACAGCTGATGGCTACACCTTC
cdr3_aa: CASMGTADGYTF

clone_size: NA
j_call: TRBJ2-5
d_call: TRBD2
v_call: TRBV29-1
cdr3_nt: TGCAGCGTTGGCCGCCTGACTAGCGCGGAGACCCAGTACTTC
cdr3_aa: CSVGRLTSAETQYF

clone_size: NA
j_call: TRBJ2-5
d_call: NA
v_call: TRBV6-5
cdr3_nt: TGTGCCAGCAGTCGGACCCGGCGAAAAGAGACCCAGTACTTC
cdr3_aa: CASSRTRRKETQYF

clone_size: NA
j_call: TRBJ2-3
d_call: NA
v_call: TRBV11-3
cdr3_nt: TGTGCCAGCAGCTTAGGTCGCTCCTCTAGCACAGATACGCAGTATTTT
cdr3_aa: CASSLGRSSSTDTQYF

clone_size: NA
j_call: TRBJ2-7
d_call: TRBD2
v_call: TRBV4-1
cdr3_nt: TGCGCCAGCAGCCAAGGAGCGGGGGGCGCGTCCTACGAGCAGTACTTC
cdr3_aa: CASSQGAGGASYEQYF

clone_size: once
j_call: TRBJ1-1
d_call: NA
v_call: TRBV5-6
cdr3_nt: TGTGCCAGCAGCCCGGGACAGAACACTGAAGCTTTCTTT
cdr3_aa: CASSPGQNTEAFF

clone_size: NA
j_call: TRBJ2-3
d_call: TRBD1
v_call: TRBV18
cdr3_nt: TGTGCCAGCTCGTCCGGGACAGGGGGGATAGATACGCAGTATTTT
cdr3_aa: CASSSGTGGIDTQYF

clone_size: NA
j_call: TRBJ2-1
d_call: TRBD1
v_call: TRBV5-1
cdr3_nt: TGCGCCAGCAGCCCGGGACAGGGGAAGATAAATGAGCAGTTCTTC
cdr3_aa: CASSPGQGKINEQFF

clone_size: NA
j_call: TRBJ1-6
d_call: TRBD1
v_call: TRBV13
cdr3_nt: TGTGCCAGCAGCCAAGGGGGAGGGACAGCCGCCGCCTATTCACCCCTCCACTTT
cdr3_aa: CASSQGGGTAAAYSPLHF

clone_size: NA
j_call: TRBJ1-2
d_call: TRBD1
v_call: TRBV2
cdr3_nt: TGTGCCAGCAGTTACCTATCCGGGACAGGGGACGGCTACACCTTC
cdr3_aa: CASSYLSGTGDGYTF

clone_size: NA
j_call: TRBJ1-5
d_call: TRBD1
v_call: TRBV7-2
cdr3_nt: TGTGCCAGCAGCTCCGACAGGGGAATCAATCAGCCCCAGCATTTT
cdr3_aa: CASSSDRGINQPQHF

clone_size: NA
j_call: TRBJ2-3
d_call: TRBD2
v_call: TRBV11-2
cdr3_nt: TGTGCCAGCAGCCCATTCGCGGCTAGCGGGAGCTCAGATACGCAGTATTTT
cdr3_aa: CASSPFAASGSSDTQYF

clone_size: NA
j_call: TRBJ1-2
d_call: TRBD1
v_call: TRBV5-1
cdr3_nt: TGCGCCAGCAGCCTTACAGGGGGCAACTATGGCTACACCTTC
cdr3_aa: CASSLTGGNYGYTF

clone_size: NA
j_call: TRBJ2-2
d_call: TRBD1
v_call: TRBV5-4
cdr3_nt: TGTGCCAGCAGTTACTTTACGACAGGGGTCGGGGAGCTGTTTTTT
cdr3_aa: CASSYFTTGVGELFF

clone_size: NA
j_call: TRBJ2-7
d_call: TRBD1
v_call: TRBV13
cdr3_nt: TGTGCCAGCAGTGGACAGGCCTATTCCTACGAGCAGTACTTC
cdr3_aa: CASSGQAYSYEQYF

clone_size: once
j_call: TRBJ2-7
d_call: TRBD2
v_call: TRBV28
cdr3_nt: TGTGCCAGCAGGGTTTTAGCGGGAGTTAACGAGCAGTACTTC
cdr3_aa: CASRVLAGVNEQYF

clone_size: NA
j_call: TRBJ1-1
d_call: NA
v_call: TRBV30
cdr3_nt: TGTGCCTGGAGACGTTATAGGGGGACTGAAGCTTTCTTT
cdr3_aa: CAWRRYRGTEAFF